The next 17 T cell receptor beta chains were all read from a single sample in a study of cytomegalovirus exposure and HLA in healthy donors. PCR involved 60 Vbeta and 13 Jbeta primers. Assay: immunoSEQ multiplex PCR; the TCRdb copy retains only in-frame clones and omits some. The sample lists tens of thousands of clones, 81% occurring once. Input material: PBMCs. Receptors were obtained from a woman in her twenties or thirties in good health and CMV-seronegative.

This chain joins TRBV28 and TRBJ2-5, with 8 bases matching TRBD2. CDR3 length: 17 residues. Unmatched junction bases numbered 14, after V lost 5 bases and J lost 3 bases. Germline V gene data show CDR1 as MDHEN and CDR2 as SYDVKM. The CDR3 here is CASSPHLGSGLEETQYF. CDR3 nucleotides: TGTGCCAGCAGTCCCCATCTTGGTTCGGGACTAGAAGAGACCCAGTACTTC.

The V gene is TRBV5-1, the J gene TRBJ2-6, with TRBD2 as a possible D gene (5 bases). Germline loops: CDR1 SGHRS, CDR2 YFSETQ. The CDR3 consists of 16 residues. V lost 3 bases and J lost 4, with 14 bases in between. CDR3 bases: TGCGCCAGCAGCTCCGACGGGCCGGGGGGGGCCAACGTCCTGACTTTC. Translated, it gives CASSSDGPGGANVLTF.

This clone has just a few counts. The V call is TRBV7-2, the J call TRBJ1-1; D not certain. The V end lost 1 base, the J end lost 8 bases, and 8 bases lay between the germline ends. Looked up from germline, CDR1 is SGHTA and CDR2 is FQGNSA. The CDR3 has 12 residues. The CDR3 loop is CASSLGGWEAFF. CDR3 in DNA: TGTGCCAGCAGCTTAGGAGGGTGGGAAGCTTTCTTT.

The rearrangement uses TRBV6-5 and TRBJ2-3; TRBD2 aligns across 8 bases. Germline CDR1 and CDR2: MNHEY and SVGAGI. The J segment lost 4 bases and the V segment lost 2 bases, leaving 8 bases of the junction unmatched. This CDR3 contains 16 residues. The CDR3 nucleotides are TGTGCCAGCAGTTACAGTGGACTAGCCCCCCCAGATACGCAGTATTTT. Translated: CASSYSGLAPPDTQYF.

The chain combines TRBV10-3 with TRBJ1-2; 11 positions agree with TRBD1. V shed 0 bases, J shed 6 bases, and the junction held 6 bases outside the gene matches. The CDR3 has 16 residues. Germline V gene data show CDR1 as ENHRY and CDR2 as SYGVKD. As DNA, the CDR3 is TGTGCCATCAGTGAGTCGGGAGGGACAGGGGGAAATGGCTACACCTTC. This encodes CAISESGGTGGNGYTF.

This rearrangement joins TRBV13 to TRBJ2-5; 7 bases fit TRBD1. The CDR3 is 17 amino acids. The junction had 16 bases not matched to a gene; V was cut back by 5 bases and J by 4 bases. Germline V gene sequence: CDR1 PRHDT, CDR2 FYEKMQ (reference sequence). The CDR3, as DNA: TGTGCCAGCAGCCCCATACAGGGGCCCAGGCGCGGAGAGACCCAGTACTTC. Its translation is CASSPIQGPRRGETQYF. The full variable domain, with the rest looked up from reference TRBV13 and TRBJ2-5, is AAGVIQSPRHLIKEKRETATLKCYPIPRHDTVYWYQQGPGQDPQFLISFYEKMQSDKGSIPDRFSAQQFSDYHSELNMSSLELGDSALYFCASSPIQGPRRGETQYFGPGTRLLVL.

The genes are TRBV18 and TRBJ2-1; 9 positions agree with TRBD1. Germline CDR1 reads KGHSH; CDR2 reads LQKENI. The length of the CDR3 is 18 residues. Trimming at V came to 3 bases and at J to 1 base, leaving 10 bases not matched to a gene. The CDR3 spells CASSPVGGQGLSYNEQFF. DNA for the CDR3: TGTGCCAGCTCACCGGTAGGGGGACAGGGCCTATCCTACAATGAGCAGTTCTTC.

This sequence joins TRBV5-4 and TRBJ2-1, with D possibly TRBD2 on 6 matching bases. The CDR3 is 14 residues long. Between the trimmed V and J ends, which lost 7 bases and 2 bases, there was a span of 13 bases. Per germline, CDR1 SGHNT and CDR2 YYREEE (reference sequence). The CDR3 nucleotides read TGTGCCAGCCCCTCGGAGGGTCCCTACAATGAGCAGTTCTTC. Its translation: CASPSEGPYNEQFF. Based on the CDR3 plus reference TRBV5-4 and TRBJ2-1, the full variable domain is ETGVTQSPTHLIKTRGQQVTLRCSSQSGHNTVSWYQQALGQGPQFIFQYYREEENGRGNFPPRFSGLQFPNYSSELNVNALELDDSALYLCASPSEGPYNEQFFGPGTRLTVL.

The chain is built from TRBV6-4 and TRBJ2-1, with 9 bases that match TRBD2. In germline, CDR1 is MRHNA, CDR2 SNTAGT. V gave up 4 bases and J gave up 2 bases; unmatched junction bases: 6. This CDR3 contains 16 residues. The CDR3 DNA reads as TGTGCCAGCAGTGTCCATAGCGGGAGCACCTACAATGAGCAGTTCTTC. It yields the protein CASSVHSGSTYNEQFF.

This sequence joins TRBV5-1 and TRBJ2-1, with TRBD2 matching over 14 bases. The CDR3 length is 17 residues. Germline V gives CDR1 SGHRS, CDR2 YFSETQ. V shed 7 bases and J 4 bases; nucleotides not matched to a gene: 10. CDR3 residues: CASHGTSGSGVYNEQFF. The CDR3 DNA is TGCGCCAGCCATGGGACTAGCGGGAGTGGAGTGTACAATGAGCAGTTCTTC.

V and J are TRBV18 and TRBJ2-1; 7 nucleotides align to TRBD1. The CDR3 spans 15 residues. V was pared by 3 bases and J by 9 bases, with 11 bases of the junction left unmatched. Germline CDR1 reads KGHSH; CDR2 reads LQKENI. Written as DNA, the CDR3 is TGTGCCAGCTCACCTAAGGACAGGATAATCGGTGAGCAGTTCTTC. This encodes CASSPKDRIIGEQFF.

The chain carries TRBV18 and TRBJ2-7; D uncertain. CDR1 is KGHSH, CDR2 LQKENI, per germline. Trimming took 4 bases from V and 5 from J, leaving 12 bases between them. This CDR3 is 13 amino acids long. The CDR3 DNA sequence: TGTGCCAGCTCACACACCGTCAACCACGAGCAGTACTTC. Translated, it gives CASSHTVNHEQYF.

This sequence joins TRBV7-9 and TRBJ2-7; perhaps TRBD1 as D (6 bases). Between the trimmed V and J ends, which lost 4 bases and 6 bases, there was a span of 10 bases. The V gene's germline CDR1 is SEHNR and CDR2 FQNEAQ (reference sequence). This CDR3 contains 12 residues. CDR3 nucleotide sequence: TGTGCCAGCAGCTCGGACAGTCTCGAGCAGTACTTC. Translation gives CASSSDSLEQYF.

The rearrangement joins TRBV30 to TRBJ1-5; D unclear. The CDR3 has 17 residues. Per germline, CDR1 GTSNPN and CDR2 SVGIG (reference sequence). V lost 3 bases and J lost 0, with 18 bases in between. CDR3 nucleotides: TGTGCCTGGAGCCTCTGGTCAGAAAGTTATAGCAATCAGCCCCAGCATTTT. This sequence encodes CAWSLWSESYSNQPQHF.

The rearrangement links TRBV18 to TRBJ1-1; D is unresolved. Trimming pared 2 bases from V and 0 bases from J, leaving 7 bases between. The CDR3 totals 14 residues. Germline CDR1 reads KGHSH; CDR2 reads LQKENI. CDR3: CASSPKEMNTEAFF. CDR3 DNA sequence: TGTGCCAGCTCACCAAAGGAGATGAACACTGAAGCTTTCTTT. Full variable domain (missing parts from reference TRBV18 and TRBJ1-1): NAGVMQNPRHLVRRRGQEARLRCSPMKGHSHVYWYRQLPEEGLKFMVYLQKENIIDESGMPKERFSAEFPKEGPSILRIQQVVRGDSAAYFCASSPKEMNTEAFFGQGTRLTVV.

This clone was seen once. The rearrangement links TRBV18 to TRBJ2-1; 12 bases line up with TRBD2. CDR3 size: 17 residues. The ends lost 5 bases at V and 7 bases at J; junction bases unmatched: 12. Germline CDR1 KGHSH, CDR2 LQKENI. CDR3 residues: CASSVPSGRVPPNEQFF. The CDR3 coding sequence is TGTGCCAGCTCAGTGCCTAGCGGGAGGGTCCCCCCTAATGAGCAGTTCTTC. Looking up the rest from reference TRBV18 and TRBJ2-1 gives the full variable domain: NAGVMQNPRHLVRRRGQEARLRCSPMKGHSHVYWYRQLPEEGLKFMVYLQKENIIDESGMPKERFSAEFPKEGPSILRIQQVVRGDSAAYFCASSVPSGRVPPNEQFFGPGTRLTVL.

The chain carries TRBV30 and TRBJ2-1; 10 positions match TRBD2. V was pared by 2 bases and J by 9 bases, with 10 bases of the junction left unmatched. This CDR3 region has 15 residues. The germline V gene encodes CDR1 GTSNPN and CDR2 SVGIG (reference sequence). The CDR3 loop is CAWSLVSGRKGEQFF. DNA for the CDR3: TGTGCCTGGAGTTTGGTTAGCGGGAGGAAGGGTGAGCAGTTCTTC.